Following are 27 T cell receptor beta chains from one sample sequenced in a study of beta chain features in type 1 diabetes. Of the isolated RNA, all was reverse transcribed, and so the sequenced material was expressed TCRB transcripts. The assay was immunoSEQ multiplex PCR, and TCRdb's table has in-frame clones only and misses some. The sample holds 200,000 to 300,000 clones, 9.5% to 13% seen once. Findings and caveats of the study: In all four CD4+ subsets, TCRB CDR3 length was significantly, moderately reduced in type 1 diabetes.

These receptors' antigens are unknown. Sequenced input: naive CD4+ T cells from blood. These receptors all come from a man aged 25-45 years with type 1 diabetes.

The chain couples TRBV7-9 to TRBJ2-1; 8 bases match TRBD2. V dropped 3 bases and J dropped 5; count of bases not matched to a gene: 12. CDR1 is SEHNR, CDR2 FQNEAQ, per germline (reference sequence). CDR3 length equals 17 residues. The CDR3 bases are TGTGCCAGCAGCTTGCGTGGGAGGCCGGGGGGGCACAATGAGCAGTTCTTC. This translates into CASSLRGRPGGHNEQFF.

The sample holds a few counts of this clone. The chain recombines TRBV30 with TRBJ1-5, with D perhaps matching TRBD1 (5 bases). Trimming took off 1 base at V and 5 bases at J, with 12 bases between the two ends. CDR1 is GTSNPN and CDR2 is SVGIG in the germline V gene (reference sequence). The CDR3 contains 14 residues. Written as DNA, the CDR3 is TGTGCCTGGAGTGGGGGACTCCTTGATCAGCCCCAGCATTTT. It translates to CAWSGGLLDQPQHF. Filled out from reference TRBV30 and TRBJ1-5, the complete variable domain reads SQTIHQWPATLVQPVGSPLSLECTVEGTSNPNLYWYRQAAGRGLQLLFYSVGIGQISSEVPQNLSASRPQDRQFILSSKKLLLSDSGFYLCAWSGGLLDQPQHFGDGTRLSIL.

The V gene is TRBV6-4, the J gene TRBJ2-7, with D possibly TRBD1 on 5 matching bases. Germline CDR1 is MRHNA and CDR2 is SNTAGT. The length of the CDR3 is 10 residues. DNA for the CDR3: TGTGCAAGGGGAAGACGGGTGCAGTACTTC. It specifies CARGRRVQYF.

The J gene is TRBJ1-2, the V gene TRBV5-1; TRBD1 might be the D (5 bases). The CDR3 is 15 residues long. Germline V CDR1 and CDR2: SGHRS, YFSETQ. Trimming left V 0 bases short and J 4 bases short, with 13 bases between. The CDR3 spells CASSLDLGLGYGYTF. CDR3 nucleotide sequence: TGCGCCAGCAGCTTGGATTTGGGGCTGGGCTATGGCTACACCTTC.

The rearrangement uses TRBV30 and TRBJ1-4; 11 bases agree with TRBD1. J was trimmed by 7 bases and V by 6 bases; bases with no gene match: 4. CDR3 length: 13 amino acids. CDR1 is GTSNPN and CDR2 is SVGIG in the germline V gene (reference sequence). The CDR3 DNA follows: TGTGCCTGTCGGACAGGGGGCTTTGAAAAACTGTTTTTT. It specifies CACRTGGFEKLFF.

This clone has more than one count but fewer than ten. The chain employs TRBV19 and TRBJ1-5; a weak D match, TRBD1 (6 bases). V lost 5 bases, J lost 7 bases, and 15 bases lay in between. Per the germline V gene, CDR1 is LNHDA and CDR2 is SQIVND (reference sequence). The CDR3 runs to 14 residues. The CDR3 sequence: CASSWDISDQPQHF. DNA for the CDR3: TGTGCCAGTAGTTGGGACATTAGCGACCAGCCCCAGCATTTT.

This rearrangement joins TRBV6-6 to TRBJ2-7, with unresolved D. V lost 0 bases to trimming and J lost 4 bases, with 7 bases between them. Germline CDR1 is MNHNY and CDR2 is SVGAGI (reference sequence). The CDR3 has 13 residues. Here the CDR3 reads CASSYSSPYEQYF. The DNA of the CDR3 is TGTGCCAGCAGTTACTCTTCCCCGTACGAGCAGTACTTC.

The genes are TRBV5-8 and TRBJ2-1; 10 bases align to TRBD2. Germline CDR1 and CDR2: SGHTS and YDEGEE. V was pared by 6 bases and J by 4 bases, with 7 bases of the junction left unmatched. CDR3 length equals 15 residues. CDR3 DNA sequence: TGTGCCAGCAACAACGGACTAGCGGTTTACAATGAGCAGTTCTTC. Translated: CASNNGLAVYNEQFF.

This clone was seen a few times. The chain carries TRBV30 and TRBJ1-5; D unclear. There are 15 residues in the CDR3. The germline gives CDR1 GTSNPN, CDR2 SVGIG (reference sequence). With 2 bases removed from V and 0 bases from J, the gap between germline ends came to 11 bases. This CDR3 is CAWSSGLHSNQPQHF. CDR3 coding DNA: TGTGCCTGGAGTTCAGGACTTCATAGCAATCAGCCCCAGCATTTT.

This clone was observed a handful of times. The rearrangement joins TRBV5-4 to TRBJ2-1; the D gene is possibly TRBD1 (5 bases). V was shortened by 4 bases and J by 0 bases, with 20 bases between the two germline ends. CDR1 is SGHNT, CDR2 YYREEE, per germline (reference sequence). This CDR3 is 18 amino acids long. CDR3 sequence: CASSQDLVGVGSYNEQFF. The CDR3 nucleotides read TGTGCCAGCAGCCAAGATCTTGTAGGGGTGGGCTCCTACAATGAGCAGTTCTTC.

V and J are TRBV29-1 and TRBJ1-4, with TRBD1 matching over 10 bases. V gave up 7 bases and J gave up 7 bases; unmatched junction bases: 6. The CDR3 runs to 13 residues. Germline V gene sequence: CDR1 SQVTM, CDR2 ANQGSEA. The CDR3 is CSGARDRGEKLFF. The CDR3 DNA is TGCAGCGGAGCCCGGGACAGGGGTGAAAAACTGTTTTTT. The full variable domain, rest sourced from reference TRBV29-1 and TRBJ1-4, is SAVISQKPSRDICQRGTSLTIQCQVDSQVTMMFWYRQQPGQSLTLIATANQGSEATYESGFVIDKFPISRPNLTFSTLTVSNMSPEDSSIYLCSGARDRGEKLFFGSGTQLSVL.

This chain uses TRBV7-9 with TRBJ2-7, with 7 nucleotides matching TRBD1. Germline V gene data show CDR1 as SEHNR and CDR2 as FQNEAQ (reference sequence). V lost 1 base, J lost 0 bases, and 15 bases stayed unmatched. CDR3 length: 19 residues. CDR3 protein: CASSLGKIRTGGFSYEQYF. CDR3 DNA sequence: TGTGCCAGCAGCTTAGGCAAGATTCGGACAGGAGGATTCTCCTACGAGCAGTACTTC.

This chain joins TRBV30 and TRBJ1-4; D uncertain. V lost 2 bases, J lost 0 bases, and 16 bases lay in between. CDR1 and CDR2 from the germline V gene are GTSNPN and SVGIG (reference sequence). This CDR3 has 17 residues. The CDR3 spells CAWSLLPPNATNEKLFF. CDR3 DNA sequence: TGTGCCTGGAGTTTACTCCCTCCAAATGCAACTAATGAAAAACTGTTTTTT.

J is TRBJ1-6 and V is TRBV6-6; maybe TRBD1 (6 bases). CDR1 and CDR2 from the germline V gene are MNHNY and SVGAGI (reference sequence). The CDR3 has 15 residues. V gave up 2 bases and J gave up 7 bases, with 12 bases separating them. The DNA for the CDR3 is TGTGCCAGCAGTTACCCAGGGGTCCTAAATTCACCCCTCCACTTT. Protein product: CASSYPGVLNSPLHF.

The V and J genes are TRBV5-1 and TRBJ2-7; 8 bases align to TRBD2. The CDR3 is 16 amino acids. Germline CDR1 reads SGHRS; CDR2 reads YFSETQ. Trimming removed 0 bases from V and 1 base from J; junction bases left unmatched: 6. Here the CDR3 DNA reads TGCGCCAGCAGCTTGGCGGCGGGGGGAAAGTCCTACGAGCAGTACTTC. Its translation: CASSLAAGGKSYEQYF.

This clone has a handful of counts. This chain uses TRBV4-3 with TRBJ1-4; D is perhaps TRBD1 (5 bases). CDR1 is LGHNA, CDR2 YSLEER, per germline. V was clipped by 4 bases and J by 7 bases, with 13 bases between them. CDR3 length: 14 amino acids. The CDR3 DNA reads TGCGCCAGCAGCCCGCAAGGGGAATCTGAAAAACTGTTTTTT. It translates to CASSPQGESEKLFF.

With regard to this clone: The sample contains more than one DNA sequence encoding this CDR3. This chain uses TRBV30 with TRBJ2-7; unclear D gene. The germline CDR1 and CDR2 sequences are GTSNPN and SVGIG (reference sequence). The CDR3 contains 13 residues. Trimming pared 2 bases from V and 4 bases from J, leaving 12 bases between. DNA for the CDR3: TGTGCCTGGAGTTCAGGCGTAACTTACGAGCAGTACTTC. It codes for CAWSSGVTYEQYF.

This clone was recorded a few times. The chain carries TRBV30 and TRBJ2-3; the D is unclear. The CDR3 spans 13 residues. Germline assignment: CDR1 GTSNPN and CDR2 SVGIG (reference sequence). The V end lost 7 bases, the J end lost 2 bases, and 13 bases lay between the germline ends. CDR3 DNA sequence: TGTGCCTCATTGACAAGCCTCACAGATACGCAGTATTTT. Its translation is CASLTSLTDTQYF.

This clone was detected only a few times. The chain joins TRBV6-1 to TRBJ2-1; tentative D call: TRBD2 (5 bases). The CDR3 is made up of 12 amino acids. Germline values: CDR1 MNHNS, CDR2 SASEGT. The V gene lost 3 bases and the J gene lost 7 bases, with 7 bases spanning the gap. The CDR3 coding sequence is TGTGCCAGCAGTGAGTGGGAGAATGAGCAGTTCTTC. It encodes CASSEWENEQFF.

In this sample, this clone turned up a few times. CDR3 in amino acids: CAISERASSYNEQFF. The DNA of the CDR3 is TGTGCCATCAGTGAACGTGCTAGCTCCTACAATGAGCAGTTCTTC. J is TRBJ2-1 and V is TRBV10-3; D uncertain. The CDR3 sequence is 15 residues long. Germline CDR1 is ENHRY and CDR2 is SYGVKD. Trimming took off 3 bases at V and 0 bases at J, with 9 bases between the two ends.

The gene calls are TRBV25-1 and TRBJ1-2; TRBD1 matches at 8 bases. There are 13 residues in the CDR3. V lost 3 bases, J lost 4 bases, and 1 base stayed unmatched. Per germline, CDR1 MGHDK and CDR2 SYGVNS. DNA of the CDR3: TGTGCCAGCAGTGAGGGACAGGCCTATGGCTACACCTTC. This translates into CASSEGQAYGYTF.

This clone occurred a few times. The chain combines TRBV19 with TRBJ1-2, with 8 bases identical to TRBD1. The CDR3 loop spans 14 amino acids. The V and J ends lost 4 bases and 6 bases, in that order; junction bases with no gene match: 7. CDR1 and CDR2 from the germline V gene are LNHDA and SQIVND (reference sequence). The CDR3 spells CASSSPEQGDGYTF. Here the CDR3 DNA reads TGTGCCAGTAGTAGTCCGGAACAGGGGGATGGCTACACCTTC.

This chain joins TRBV28 and TRBJ2-3; 8 bases match TRBD2. Germline-derived CDR1 and CDR2 are MDHEN and SYDVKM. V was pared by 7 bases and J by 3 bases, with 6 bases of the junction left unmatched. The CDR3 has 14 amino acids. The CDR3 reads CASTTGGVTDTQYF. DNA for the CDR3: TGTGCCAGCACCACCGGGGGGGTGACAGATACGCAGTATTTT.

The chain links TRBV10-3 to TRBJ2-6; a weak D match, TRBD1 (5 bases). Trimming took off 9 bases at V and 0 bases at J, with 12 bases between the two ends. CDR1 ENHRY and CDR2 SYGVKD come from the germline V gene. This CDR3 has 15 residues. CDR3 protein: CAIDSPSSGANVLTF. The CDR3 bases are TGTGCCATAGACAGCCCGAGCTCTGGGGCCAACGTCCTGACTTTC.

V gene TRBV18 combines with J gene TRBJ2-5; D may be TRBD1 (6 bases). The closer fit of TRBJ2-7 to the DNA end suggests the J call may be wrong. The length of the CDR3 is 14 residues. Germline V gives CDR1 KGHSH, CDR2 LQKENI. The CDR3 loop reads CASSPPNRAYEQYF. The CDR3 DNA is TGTGCCAGCTCACCACCGAACAGGGCATACGAGCAGTACTTC.

This clone has a handful of counts. V and J are TRBV7-2 and TRBJ1-5, with TRBD1 matching over 9 bases. CDR3 length: 16 amino acids. CDR1 SGHTA and CDR2 FQGNSA come from the germline V gene. Losses at the gene ends were 5 bases for V and 3 bases for J; bases not matched to a gene: 8. The CDR3, as DNA: TGTGCCAGCAGCACGATGGACAGGGGCTACAATCAGCCCCAGCATTTT. This codes for CASSTMDRGYNQPQHF. The full variable domain, rest sourced from reference TRBV7-2 and TRBJ1-5, is GAGVSQSPSNKVTEKGKDVELRCDPISGHTALYWYRQSLGQGLEFLIYFQGNSAPDKSGLPSDRFSAERTGGSVSTLTIQRTQQEDSAVYLCASSTMDRGYNQPQHFGDGTRLSIL.

This clone has a handful of counts. The rearrangement links TRBV5-1 to TRBJ2-1, with D possibly being TRBD1 (5 bases). Trimming cost V 0 bases and J 6 bases, with 10 bases left between them. CDR3 length: 14 amino acids. Germline V gene lookup returns CDR1 SGHRS and CDR2 YFSETQ. CDR3 nucleotide sequence: TGCGCCAGCAGCTTGGTTCAGGGAAGCAATGAGCAGTTCTTC. Its protein is CASSLVQGSNEQFF.